The present T cell receptor (beta chain) was sequenced within a study of control samples from healthy donors and cancer patients. Measured with immunoSEQ multiplex PCR; TCRdb has only the in-frame clones, and not every one. The sample records about 140,000 clones, under 95% being singletons. Germline lookup yields CDR1 SGHRS and CDR2 YFSETQ. V was shortened by 3 bases and J by 3 bases, with 13 bases between the two germline ends. The CDR3 runs 14 residues. Sequencing used blood. This TCR came from a man between 18 and 29 years old in good health. The chain is built from TRBV5-1 and TRBJ2-7; D is undetermined. The CDR3 loop is CASSSTWDLYEQYF. The CDR3 DNA follows: TGCGCCAGCAGCTCCACTTGGGATCTCTACGAGCAGTACTTC.